Reported below is one TCR beta chain. Its matching antigen is unknown. This entry is derived from a study of OX40 agonist ivuxolimab in advanced cancers. Study information: Cohort: roughly 79% men, mean age approximately 60, aged about 20 to 90.

Findings and limits, study-wide: Averaging showed that CD8+ T cells had more expanded clones than CD4+ did.

TCRdb's table, derived via immunoSEQ multiplex PCR, lists solely in-frame clones and lacks some. This sample carries tens of thousands of clones, approximately 86% of them seen once, and the ten largest clones take 0.76%. CDR1 is MNHEY and CDR2 is SMNVEV in the germline V gene (reference sequence). CDR3 length: 16 amino acids. V trimming: 4 bases; J trimming: 7 bases; junction bases outside the gene matches: 10. The clonotype originates from an adult with an advanced solid tumor such as melanoma, head and neck, liver or kidney cancer. The genes are TRBV27 and TRBJ2-1; the match to TRBD2 covers 10 bases. Material: CD4+ or CD8+ T cells sorted from blood, obtained in a trial of the OX40 agonist ivuxolimab. The DNA for the CDR3 is TGTGCCAGCAGTTCGCCCGGGACTAGCGACCGGAATGAGCAGTTCTTC. As protein: CASSSPGTSDRNEQFF.